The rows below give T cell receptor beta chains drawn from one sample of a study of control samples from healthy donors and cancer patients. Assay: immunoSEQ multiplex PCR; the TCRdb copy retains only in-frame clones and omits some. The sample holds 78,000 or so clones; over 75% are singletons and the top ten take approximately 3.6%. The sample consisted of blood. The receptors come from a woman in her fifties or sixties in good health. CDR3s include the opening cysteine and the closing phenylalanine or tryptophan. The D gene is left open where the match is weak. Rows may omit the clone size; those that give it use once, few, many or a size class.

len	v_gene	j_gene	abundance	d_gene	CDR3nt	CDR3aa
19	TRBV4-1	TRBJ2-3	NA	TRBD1	TGCGCCAGCAGCCAAGGAGATTCGGGACAGGGGGATCCTAGGGATACGCAGTATTTT	CASSQGDSGQGDPRDTQYF
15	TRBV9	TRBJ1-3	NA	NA	TGTGCCAGCAGCGTGTCTGGGAGCTCTGGAAACACCATATATTTT	CASSVSGSSGNTIYF
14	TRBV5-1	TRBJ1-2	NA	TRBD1	TGCGCCAGCAGCTCGGGACAGGGGGCGGCCGGCTACACCTTC	CASSSGQGAAGYTF
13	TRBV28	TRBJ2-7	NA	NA	TGTGCCAGTGTCCGGGACCCCCTTGGAGAGCAGTACTTC	CASVRDPLGEQYF
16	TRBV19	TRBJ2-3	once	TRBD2	TGTGCCAGTAGTTCGGGACTAGCGGACCACACAGATACGCAGTATTTT	CASSSGLADHTDTQYF
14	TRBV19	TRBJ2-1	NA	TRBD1	TGTGCCAGCTCAACCGGGACAGGGGGGAATGAGCAGTTCTTC	CASSTGTGGNEQFF
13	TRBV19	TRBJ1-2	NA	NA	TGTGCCAGTAGTATAGATCGCGATCGGGGCTACACCTTC	CASSIDRDRGYTF
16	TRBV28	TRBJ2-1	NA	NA	TGTGCCAGCAGTTTGTACCGACTCAGAAAGGACGGTGAGCAGTTCTTC	CASSLYRLRKDGEQFF
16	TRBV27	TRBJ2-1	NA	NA	TGTGCCAGCATCCCCTTAGCGGAAAGCTCCTACAATGAGCAGTTCTTC	CASIPLAESSYNEQFF
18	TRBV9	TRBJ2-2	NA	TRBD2	TGTGCCAGCAGCGTAACGCTAGCGGGAGATTCGAACACCGGGGAGCTGTTTTTT	CASSVTLAGDSNTGELFF
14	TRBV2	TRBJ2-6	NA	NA	TGTGCCAGCAAGCAGGGTTCTGGGGCCAACGTCCTGACTTTC	CASKQGSGANVLTF
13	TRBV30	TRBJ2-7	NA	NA	TGTGCCTGGACACAGGGAAAAGGGTACGAGCAGTACTTC	CAWTQGKGYEQYF
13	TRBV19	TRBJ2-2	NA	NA	TGTGCCAGTAGTATGGAGGGCACCGGGGAGCTGTTTTTT	CASSMEGTGELFF
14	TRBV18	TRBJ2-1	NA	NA	TGTGCCAGCAGGAGTAGGGTGGACTACAATGAGCAGTTCTTC	CASRSRVDYNEQFF
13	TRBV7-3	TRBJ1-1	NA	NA	TGTGCCAGCAGTACTACTTGGGGGACTGAAGCTTTCTTT	CASSTTWGTEAFF
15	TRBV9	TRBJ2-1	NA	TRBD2	TGTGCCAGCAGCGTTACTAGCGGGAGTTACAATGAGCAGTTCTTC	CASSVTSGSYNEQFF
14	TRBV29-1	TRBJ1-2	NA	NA	TGCAGCGTTTTTTTACTGCAGGGGCCTAATGGCTACACCTTC	CSVFLLQGPNGYTF
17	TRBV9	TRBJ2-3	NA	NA	TGTGCCAGCAGCGTAAGCGACACCGGAGGGTTCACAGATACGCAGTATTTT	CASSVSDTGGFTDTQYF
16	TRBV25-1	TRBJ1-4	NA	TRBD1	TGTGCCAGCAGTGCCGCCGGGACAGCGATTAATGAAAAACTGTTTTTT	CASSAAGTAINEKLFF
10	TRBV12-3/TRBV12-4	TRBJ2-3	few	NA	TGTGCCAACCCGGAGCATACGCAGTATTTT	CANPEHTQYF
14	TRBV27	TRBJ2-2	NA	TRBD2	TGTGCCAGCAGGAGCGGGAGCGCCACCGGGGAGCTGTTTTTT	CASRSGSATGELFF
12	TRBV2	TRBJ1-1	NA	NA	TGTGCCAGCACACAGGGTTACACTGAAGCTTTCTTT	CASTQGYTEAFF
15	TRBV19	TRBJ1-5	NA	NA	TGTGCCAGTAGTATAGCCAGGGCCTTAAATCAGCCCCAGCATTTT	CASSIARALNQPQHF
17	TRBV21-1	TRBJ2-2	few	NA	TGTGCCAGCAGCAAAATCAGACAGGGTCGACGCACCGGGGAGCTGTTTTTT	CASSKIRQGRRTGELFF
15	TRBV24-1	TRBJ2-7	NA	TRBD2	TGTGCCACGGCCGCCGGGACTAGACTCCCCTACGAGCAGTACTTC	CATAAGTRLPYEQYF
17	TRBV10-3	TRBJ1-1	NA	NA	TGTGCCATCAGTGAGTCGAACTCAGGTTATCCGGGCACTGAAGCTTTCTTT	CAISESNSGYPGTEAFF
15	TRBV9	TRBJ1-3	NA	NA	TGTGCCAGCAGCCCCCAAACCGCTAAGGGAAACACCATATATTTT	CASSPQTAKGNTIYF
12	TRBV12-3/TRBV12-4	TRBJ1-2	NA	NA	TGTGCCAGCAGACGAGGCCTCTATGGCTACACCTTC	CASRRGLYGYTF
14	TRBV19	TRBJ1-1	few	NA	TGTGCCAGTAGCCGTGCGACCGCGAACACTGAAGCTTTCTTT	CASSRATANTEAFF
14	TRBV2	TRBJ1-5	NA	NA	TGTGCCAGCAGTCGGACATTCCTCAATCAGCCCCAGCATTTT	CASSRTFLNQPQHF
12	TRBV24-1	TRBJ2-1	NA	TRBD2	TGTGCCACCAGTGATCCGGGACTAGATTCATTCTTC	CATSDPGLDSFF
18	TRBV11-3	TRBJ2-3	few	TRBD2	TGTGCCAGCAGCTCGCGTACTAGCGGGAGGGAAGACACAGATACGCAGTATTTT	CASSSRTSGREDTDTQYF
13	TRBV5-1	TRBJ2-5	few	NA	TGCGCCAGCAACCCTTATTCCCAAGAGACCCAGTACTTC	CASNPYSQETQYF
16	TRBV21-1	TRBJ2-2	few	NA	TGTGCCAGCATTCGCCCGGGGGGGGGCAACACCGGGGAGCTGTTTTTT	CASIRPGGGNTGELFF
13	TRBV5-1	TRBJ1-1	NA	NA	TGCGCCAGCAGCTTGGGGTGGGACACTGAAGCTTTCTTT	CASSLGWDTEAFF
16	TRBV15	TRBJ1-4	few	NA	TGTGCCACCAGCAGAGACGGCGGGGCAACTAATGAAAAACTGTTTTTT	CATSRDGGATNEKLFF
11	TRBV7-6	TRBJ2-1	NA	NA	TGTGCCAGCAGCTTAGACAATGAGCAGTTCTTC	CASSLDNEQFF
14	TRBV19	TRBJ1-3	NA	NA	TGTGCCAGTAGTACGCAGCTATCTGGAAACACCATATATTTT	CASSTQLSGNTIYF
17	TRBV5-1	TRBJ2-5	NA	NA	TGCGCCAGCAGCTTGGACGGAGCGACCAACCTTGGGAAGACCCAGTACTTC	CASSLDGATNLGKTQYF
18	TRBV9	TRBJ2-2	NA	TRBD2	TGTGCCAGCAGCGTTCGGCAGGGACTAGCGCTGAACACCGGGGAGCTGTTTTTT	CASSVRQGLALNTGELFF
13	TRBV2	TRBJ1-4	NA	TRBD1	TGTGCCAGCGACCGGGACAGGGAGGAAAAACTGTTTTTT	CASDRDREEKLFF
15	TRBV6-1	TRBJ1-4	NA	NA	TGTGCCAGCAGTGATAGAGGAGCAACTAATGAAAAACTGTTTTTT	CASSDRGATNEKLFF
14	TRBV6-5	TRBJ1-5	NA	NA	TGTGCCAGCAGTAGAACAGGGAGGGATCAGCCCCAGCATTTT	CASSRTGRDQPQHF
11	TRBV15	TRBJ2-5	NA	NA	TGTGCCACGGGACTCCAAGAGACCCAGTACTTC	CATGLQETQYF
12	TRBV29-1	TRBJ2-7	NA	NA	TGCAGCGTCGAGTCGACTCCCTACGAGCAGTACTTC	CSVESTPYEQYF
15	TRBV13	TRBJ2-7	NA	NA	TGTGCCAGCAGCTCCAACGGAGTGGGGATCTACGAGCAGTACTTC	CASSSNGVGIYEQYF
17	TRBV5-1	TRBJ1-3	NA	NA	TGCGCCAGCAGCTTACAGCCTCAGGTCTTCTCTGGAAACACCATATATTTT	CASSLQPQVFSGNTIYF
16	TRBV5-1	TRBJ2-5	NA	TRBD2	TGCGCCAGCAGCATGTGGGCGGGAGGGCCCAGAGAGACCCAGTACTTC	CASSMWAGGPRETQYF
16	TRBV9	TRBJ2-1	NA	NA	TGTGCCAGCAGCGTAGATGTTAGACTCGGCTACAATGAGCAGTTCTTC	CASSVDVRLGYNEQFF
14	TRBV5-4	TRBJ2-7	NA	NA	TGTGCCAGCAGCTTGTCAGGGGAACGGCGGGAGCAGTACTTC	CASSLSGERREQYF
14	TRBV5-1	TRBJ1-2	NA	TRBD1	TGCGCCAGCAGCCCGAGACAGGGGCCCTATGGCTACACCTTC	CASSPRQGPYGYTF
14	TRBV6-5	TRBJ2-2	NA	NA	TGTGCCAGCAGCGAGCTAGTTGGCACCGGGGAGCTGTTTTTT	CASSELVGTGELFF
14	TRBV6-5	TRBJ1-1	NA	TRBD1	TGTGCCAGCAGGCGGGACAGTTCAAACACTGAAGCTTTCTTT	CASRRDSSNTEAFF
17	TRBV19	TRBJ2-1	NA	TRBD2	TGTGCCAGTAGGAATATACTTAGCGGGAGATCCTACAATGAGCAGTTCTTC	CASRNILSGRSYNEQFF
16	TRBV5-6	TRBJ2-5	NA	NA	TGTGCCAGCAGCTTGTTGTCCCCGCGGGCCCAAGAGACCCAGTACTTC	CASSLLSPRAQETQYF
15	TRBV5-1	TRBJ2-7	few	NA	TGCGCCAGCACCCTCGGAGCAGGCGTCTCCTACGAGCAGTACTTC	CASTLGAGVSYEQYF
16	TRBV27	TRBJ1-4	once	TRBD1	TGTGCCAGCAGTTCCCGCGGACAGGTCGGATGGGAGAAACTGTTTTTT	CASSSRGQVGWEKLFF
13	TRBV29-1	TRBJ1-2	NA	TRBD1	TGCAGCGTTGGGCAGGGGGAGCGTTCCGGCTACACCTTC	CSVGQGERSGYTF
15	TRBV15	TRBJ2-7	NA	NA	TGTGCCACCAGCAGCGTTACCGCCAGGGACGACGAGCAGTACTTC	CATSSVTARDDEQYF